The sequence of this T cell receptor beta chain was determined in a study of blood T cell repertoires in COVID-19. About the research overall: COVID-19 samples, acute and convalescent, were from the United States, Italy and Spain. T cells, B-cell-depleted T cells, or PBMCs provided the cDNA or gDNA that served as material.

Trimming stripped 0 bases from V and 1 base from J, with 7 bases between. The CDR3 is made up of 14 amino acids. The germline V gene encodes CDR1 SGHNT and CDR2 YYREEE (reference sequence). In the authors' methods: Quantification of nucleated cells was approximated via reference gene primer amplification. Generated by immunoSEQ multiplex PCR, the TCRdb table keeps only in-frame clones and is missing some. That table furnishes V, J and clone size, whereas the DNA furnished D and trimming. In the table there are roughly 200,000 clones, about 90% of which are singletons. J is TRBJ1-1 and V is TRBV5-4; D is undetermined. Sequences were obtained from peripheral blood. This TCR derives from a man younger than 30 with active or convalescent COVID-19. DNA of the CDR3: TGTGCCAGCAGCTTGGAATTCCAGAACACTGAAGCTTTCTTT. The encoded protein is CASSLEFQNTEAFF.